This record covers a single T cell receptor beta chain. The sample comes from a study of blood T cell repertoires in COVID-19. TCRdb's copy holds only in-frame clones and misses some; the assay was immunoSEQ multiplex PCR. Of 150,000 or so clones in the sample, approximately 78% were seen once. The CDR3 runs to 15 residues. Trimming took 1 base from V and 12 from J, leaving 19 bases between them. The germline gives CDR1 SNHLY, CDR2 FYNNEI. The chain couples TRBV2 to TRBJ2-1; a weak D match, TRBD2 (8 bases). This TCR derives from a man at least 80 years old with acute or convalescent COVID-19. The sequencing sample was made of peripheral blood. DNA of the CDR3: TGTGCCAGCAGTGAAGTGGGACTAGGGGGCTCGGGGCAGTTCTTC. Protein product: CASSEVGLGGSGQFF.